This T cell receptor (beta chain) stems from a study of cytomegalovirus exposure and HLA in healthy donors. Study at large: Among approximately 400 genotyped donors, roughly 81% fell in the Caucasian-associated ancestry cluster.

The PCR employed 60 Vbeta primers together with 13 Jbeta primers. Using immunoSEQ multiplex PCR, the repertoire was profiled, and TCRdb retains in-frame clones only, with some absent. Of tens of thousands of clones in the sample, around 83% were seen once. A remark on this clone: What it binds is unknown. Different DNA sequences within this sample yield the same CDR3.

CDR3 length: 20 amino acids. The study, taken as a whole, reports: Later on, an analysis tied over 15,000 TCR beta sequences to HLA alleles at 0.05 false discovery rate. Among TCR sequences, most were rare, though some public TCRs appeared in many donors.

The clonotype was recovered from a woman between 18 and 29 years old in good health and CMV-seronegative. Sequencing was performed on PBMCs. V usage is TRBV12-2 and J usage is TRBJ2-1; the table calls TRBD2, which could not be checked here. TRBV12-2 is a documented pseudogene. The CDR3 loop is CASRLYPYVPGRGDYNEQFF. DNA of the CDR3: TGTGCAAGCCGCTTATATCCTTATGTGCCCGGGAGAGGAGACTACAATGAGCAGTTCTTC.